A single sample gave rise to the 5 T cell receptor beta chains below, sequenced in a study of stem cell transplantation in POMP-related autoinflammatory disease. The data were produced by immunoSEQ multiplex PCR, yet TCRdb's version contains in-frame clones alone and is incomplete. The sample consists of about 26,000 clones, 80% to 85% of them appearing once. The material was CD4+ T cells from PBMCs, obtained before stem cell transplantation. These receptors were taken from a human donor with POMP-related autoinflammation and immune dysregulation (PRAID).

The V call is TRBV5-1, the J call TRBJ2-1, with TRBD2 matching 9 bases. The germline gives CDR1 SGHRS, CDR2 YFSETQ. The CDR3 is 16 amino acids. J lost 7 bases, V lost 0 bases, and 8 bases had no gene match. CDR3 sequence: CASSLGLLAGNNEQFF. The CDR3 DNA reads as TGCGCCAGCAGCTTGGGTTTACTAGCGGGTAATAATGAGCAGTTCTTC.

The CDR3 is CASSLSDRAGANVLTF. The CDR3 coding sequence is TGCGCCAGCAGCTTGTCGGACAGGGCTGGGGCCAACGTCCTGACTTTC. The chain recombines TRBV5-1 with TRBJ2-6, with 8 bases lining up with TRBD1. This CDR3 region has 16 residues. CDR1 is SGHRS and CDR2 is YFSETQ in the germline V gene. Trimming removed 1 base from V and 2 bases from J; junction bases left unmatched: 2. Drawing the rest from reference TRBV5-1 and TRBJ2-6, the complete variable domain is KAGVTQTPRYLIKTRGQQVTLSCSPISGHRSVSWYQQTPGQGLQFLFEYFSETQRNKGNFPGRFSGRQFSNSRSEMNVSTLELGDSALYLCASSLSDRAGANVLTFGAGSRLTVL.

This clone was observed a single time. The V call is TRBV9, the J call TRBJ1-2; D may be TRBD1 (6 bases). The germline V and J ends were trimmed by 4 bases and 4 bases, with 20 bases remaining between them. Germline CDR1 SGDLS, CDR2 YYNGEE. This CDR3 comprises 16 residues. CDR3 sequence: CASSLGAPGHLYGYTF. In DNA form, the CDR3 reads TGTGCCAGCAGCCTGGGGGCCCCGGGACATCTCTATGGCTACACCTTC.

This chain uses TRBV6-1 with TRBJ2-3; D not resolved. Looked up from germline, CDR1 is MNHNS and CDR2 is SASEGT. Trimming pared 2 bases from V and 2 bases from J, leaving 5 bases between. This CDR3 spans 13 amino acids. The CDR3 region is CASSEYFTDTQYF. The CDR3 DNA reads TGTGCCAGCAGTGAATATTTCACAGATACGCAGTATTTT.

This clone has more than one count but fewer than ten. In nucleotides, the CDR3 is TGTGCCAGCAGCTTTGATTATATCGGACAGAATAGTAACGAGCAGTACTTC. Translation gives CASSFDYIGQNSNEQYF. The gene calls are TRBV5-5 and TRBJ2-7; possible D gene TRBD1, 6 bases. The CDR3 sequence is 17 residues long. Germline CDR1 reads SGHKS; CDR2 reads YYEKEE (reference sequence). Trimming shortened V by 2 bases and J by 5 bases, and 23 bases separated the two germline ends.